Listed below are T cell receptor beta chains from one sample, sequenced in a study of blood T cell repertoires in COVID-19. The method was immunoSEQ multiplex PCR; TCRdb's version includes in-frame clones alone and lacks a portion of them. This sample has some 400,000 clones, with approximately 92% found just once. Source material: PBMCs or T cells enriched from blood (not recorded which). The source is a man aged 25 to 45 who had recovered from COVID-19. Each CDR3 is given with its conserved first and last residue. A D gene is named only where the DNA matches it firmly. Size tells how often a clone was seen (once, few, many) or the class of an expanded clone, and some rows leave it out.

V	J	size	D	CDR3	DNA
TRBV4-1	TRBJ1-5	NA	NA	CASSQGETGNQPQHF	TGCGCCAGCAGCCAAGGGGAGACGGGGAATCAGCCCCAGCATTTT
TRBV27	TRBJ2-1	NA	NA	CASSWDSAYNEQFF	TGTGCCAGCAGCTGGGACTCTGCCTACAATGAGCAGTTCTTC
TRBV28	TRBJ1-6	few	NA	CASSSGIGSPLHF	TGTGCCAGCAGTTCGGGAATCGGTTCACCCCTCCACTTT
TRBV23-1	TRBJ2-1	NA	TRBD1	CASTPRGTGLCEQFF	TGCGCCAGCACGCCCAGGGGGACAGGGTTGTGTGAGCAGTTCTTC
TRBV30	TRBJ2-5	NA	NA	CAWSGPLLGTQYF	TGTGCCTGGAGTGGCCCACTATTAGGGACCCAGTACTTC
TRBV27	TRBJ2-1	NA	TRBD1	CASGSGGYNEQFF	TGTGCCAGCGGCTCAGGGGGATACAATGAGCAGTTCTTC
TRBV11-2	TRBJ1-4	NA	NA	CASSLSVINEKLFF	TGTGCCAGCAGCTTATCAGTAATTAATGAAAAACTGTTTTTT
TRBV20-1	TRBJ2-5	NA	TRBD2	CSASVAGGETQYF	TGCAGTGCTAGTGTGGCGGGAGGAGAGACCCAGTACTTC
TRBV6-5	TRBJ1-5	NA	NA	CASRRGHPPNQPQHF	TGTGCCAGCAGACGAGGACATCCTCCAAATCAGCCCCAGCATTTT
TRBV27	TRBJ2-1	NA	NA	CASSFPGAINEQFF	TGTGCCAGCAGTTTCCCGGGAGCAATCAATGAGCAGTTCTTC
TRBV21-1	TRBJ2-5	NA	NA	CASSRKEKTGEETQYF	TGTGCCAGCAGCAGAAAGGAGAAAACAGGGGAGGAGACCCAGTACTTC
TRBV7-3	TRBJ2-5	NA	TRBD2	CASSLTITGGETQYF	TGTGCCAGCAGCTTAACCATCACCGGGGGGGAGACCCAGTACTTC
TRBV3-1/TRBV3-2	TRBJ2-5	NA	NA	CASSLLRRETQYF	TGTGCCAGCAGCCTCCTAAGGAGAGAGACCCAGTACTTC
TRBV11-2	TRBJ2-5	NA	NA	CASRRGQETQYF	TGTGCCAGCAGGAGGGGGCAAGAGACCCAGTACTTC
TRBV30	TRBJ2-2	NA	NA	CAWGGGRWSRNTGELFF	TGTGCCTGGGGCGGAGGGAGGTGGTCGAGAAACACCGGGGAGCTGTTTTTT
TRBV28	TRBJ1-2	NA	NA	CASSGQGQGYTF	TGTGCCAGCAGCGGTCAGGGCCAAGGCTACACCTTC
TRBV28	TRBJ1-6	NA	NA	CASSLVGGASYNSPLHF	TGTGCCAGCAGTTTAGTCGGGGGGGCATCCTATAATTCACCCCTCCACTTT
TRBV29-1	TRBJ1-1	NA	TRBD1	CSVLQGLNTEAFF	TGCAGCGTCCTACAGGGGTTGAACACTGAAGCTTTCTTT
TRBV10-1	TRBJ2-7	NA	NA	CASSEEQGAYEQYF	TGCGCCAGCAGTGAGGAACAGGGCGCATACGAGCAGTACTTC
TRBV11-2	TRBJ2-3	NA	TRBD2	CASRGGSTSTDTQYF	TGTGCCAGCAGGGGGGGGAGCACTAGCACAGATACGCAGTATTTT
TRBV2	TRBJ1-1	NA	TRBD1	CASSEGQEIEAFF	TGTGCCAGCAGTGAGGGACAGGAGATTGAAGCTTTCTTT
TRBV27	TRBJ1-1	NA	TRBD1	CASSISGTANTEAFF	TGTGCCAGCAGTATCAGTGGGACAGCGAACACTGAAGCTTTCTTT
TRBV24-1	TRBJ2-7	NA	NA	CATRVRQTPTSYEQYF	TGTGCCACCAGAGTGCGTCAGACACCTACCTCCTACGAGCAGTACTTC
TRBV7-9	TRBJ2-1	NA	TRBD2	CASSGSSGRVINEQFF	TGTGCCAGCAGCGGATCTAGCGGGAGGGTTATTAATGAGCAGTTCTTC